This is a list of T cell receptor beta chains from one sample in a study of quantifying T cell responses using KT2 cells. MiXCR, applied by TCRdb to the UMI-ligation and nested PCR reads, yields one record per CDR3 protein. The data contain 40,000 to 60,000 distinct CDR3 sequences, around 10% of them seen just once; the ten biggest clones take up 10%. Sample: PBMCs spiked with cells of the T cell clone KT2. These receptors were obtained from a human donor. CDR3s include the opening cysteine and the closing phenylalanine or tryptophan. A D gene is named only where the DNA matches it firmly. For some rows the clone size is stated as once, few or many, or as a class when expanded; others skip it.

clone_size: NA
d_call: NA
v_call: TRBV6-5
j_call: TRBJ1-6
cdr3_nt: TGTGCCAGCACCCCAGGACAGTATAATTCACCCCTCCACTTT
cdr3_aa: CASTPGQYNSPLHF

clone_size: few
d_call: NA
v_call: TRBV20-1
j_call: TRBJ2-5
cdr3_nt: TGCAGTGCTAGTCGCCTCAAGGGTGGGACCCAGTACTTC
cdr3_aa: CSASRLKGGTQYF

clone_size: few
d_call: NA
v_call: TRBV10-3
j_call: TRBJ2-5
cdr3_nt: TGTGCCATCAGTGAGTCCCAGACAGGGAGGCAGACCCAGTACTTC
cdr3_aa: CAISESQTGRQTQYF

clone_size: many
d_call: NA
v_call: TRBV20-1
j_call: TRBJ1-4
cdr3_nt: TGCAGTGCACCTGACTATTCGACAACAAATGAAAAACTGTTTTTT
cdr3_aa: CSAPDYSTTNEKLFF

clone_size: few
d_call: TRBD1
v_call: TRBV5-1
j_call: TRBJ1-2
cdr3_nt: TGCGCCAGCAGCTGGACAGGGGGCACTGATGGCTACACCTTC
cdr3_aa: CASSWTGGTDGYTF

clone_size: NA
d_call: NA
v_call: TRBV27
j_call: TRBJ2-7
cdr3_nt: TGTGCCAGCAGTTTATCATCCGGGGCCGCGGTGCACGAGCAGTACTTC
cdr3_aa: CASSLSSGAAVHEQYF

clone_size: many
d_call: NA
v_call: TRBV3-1
j_call: TRBJ2-6
cdr3_nt: TGTGCCAGCAGCCTCCTGAGCTCTGGGGCCAACGTCCTGACTTTC
cdr3_aa: CASSLLSSGANVLTF

clone_size: few
d_call: TRBD1
v_call: TRBV2
j_call: TRBJ2-1
cdr3_nt: TGTGCCAGCAGTGAATTTGACAGGGACAATGAGCAGTTCTTC
cdr3_aa: CASSEFDRDNEQFF

clone_size: many
d_call: TRBD1
v_call: TRBV20-1
j_call: TRBJ1-1
cdr3_nt: TGCAGTGCTAGAGGGACAGGGAGGCTGGACACTGAAGCTTTCTTT
cdr3_aa: CSARGTGRLDTEAFF

clone_size: NA
d_call: NA
v_call: TRBV7-8
j_call: TRBJ2-3
cdr3_nt: TGTGCCAGCAGCCTAAGGACCGGACTTCTTTTGGCAGATACGCAGTATTTT
cdr3_aa: CASSLRTGLLLADTQYF

clone_size: few
d_call: NA
v_call: TRBV7-9
j_call: TRBJ1-2
cdr3_nt: TGTGCCAGCAGCTTAGCCAATGACTATGGCTACACCTTC
cdr3_aa: CASSLANDYGYTF

clone_size: few
d_call: NA
v_call: TRBV24-1
j_call: TRBJ1-3
cdr3_nt: TGTGCCACCAGTGATTTGGGGATCCAACGTGGAAACACCATATATTTT
cdr3_aa: CATSDLGIQRGNTIYF

clone_size: NA
d_call: NA
v_call: TRBV6-1
j_call: TRBJ1-5
cdr3_nt: TGTGCCAGCAGTGAAGCGCCGTGGGTGAAAAACAGGCGAAATCAGCCCCAGCATTTT
cdr3_aa: CASSEAPWVKNRRNQPQHF

clone_size: many
d_call: TRBD1
v_call: TRBV12-3/TRBV12-4
j_call: TRBJ1-5
cdr3_nt: TGTGCCAGCAGCCCAACAGGGGGAAGGGAGCCCCAGCATTTT
cdr3_aa: CASSPTGGREPQHF

clone_size: many
d_call: NA
v_call: TRBV7-3
j_call: TRBJ2-1
cdr3_nt: TGTGCCAGCAGCTTAAGAGCCACCCCACTAAGCGGAGCACACAATGAGCAGTTCTTC
cdr3_aa: CASSLRATPLSGAHNEQFF

clone_size: NA
d_call: NA
v_call: TRBV11-1
j_call: TRBJ1-3
cdr3_nt: TGTGCCAGCAGCGGGACCGGGCACTTATCTGGAAACACCATATATTTT
cdr3_aa: CASSGTGHLSGNTIYF

clone_size: NA
d_call: NA
v_call: TRBV6-1
j_call: TRBJ1-2
cdr3_nt: TGTGCCAGCAGAGAAGTAACCCCGGGCTACACCTTC
cdr3_aa: CASREVTPGYTF

clone_size: NA
d_call: NA
v_call: TRBV20-1
j_call: TRBJ2-3
cdr3_nt: TGCAGTGCCCTCCAAGGGGGGGCTGCCACGCAGTATTTT
cdr3_aa: CSALQGGAATQYF

clone_size: NA
d_call: NA
v_call: TRBV11-2
j_call: TRBJ2-1
cdr3_nt: TGTGCCAGCAGCCCAGAGCGGGCCTCCTACAATGAGCAGTTCTTC
cdr3_aa: CASSPERASYNEQFF

clone_size: few
d_call: NA
v_call: TRBV12-5
j_call: TRBJ2-5
cdr3_nt: TGTGCTAGTGGTTTGGGGACTCAAATACCAGAGACCCAGTACTTC
cdr3_aa: CASGLGTQIPETQYF

clone_size: many
d_call: TRBD1
v_call: TRBV7-6
j_call: TRBJ2-5
cdr3_nt: TGTGCCAGCAGCTCCCGCCCGGACAGGGCGGAGACCCAGTACTTC
cdr3_aa: CASSSRPDRAETQYF

clone_size: many
d_call: NA
v_call: TRBV12-3/TRBV12-4
j_call: TRBJ1-3
cdr3_nt: TGTGCCAGCATCAAGAGTGTTAGCGCGGACACCATATATTTT
cdr3_aa: CASIKSVSADTIYF

clone_size: many
d_call: NA
v_call: TRBV20-1
j_call: TRBJ2-1
cdr3_nt: TGCAGTGCTTGGCCTAGAGGCAATGAGCAGTTCTTC
cdr3_aa: CSAWPRGNEQFF

clone_size: many
d_call: TRBD2
v_call: TRBV20-1
j_call: TRBJ2-3
cdr3_nt: TGCAGTGCTGGCGCGCCTATAGCGGGAGCGGTAGATACGCAGTATTTT
cdr3_aa: CSAGAPIAGAVDTQYF

clone_size: NA
d_call: TRBD2
v_call: TRBV5-1
j_call: TRBJ2-1
cdr3_nt: TGCGCCAGCAGCCCAGGTTGGCTAGCGGGATCCTACAATGAGCAGTTCTTC
cdr3_aa: CASSPGWLAGSYNEQFF

clone_size: NA
d_call: TRBD1
v_call: TRBV20-1
j_call: TRBJ1-5
cdr3_nt: TGCAGTGCTAGAGGCGGGACAGGGCGCAATCAGCCCCAGCATTTT
cdr3_aa: CSARGGTGRNQPQHF

clone_size: large
d_call: TRBD2
v_call: TRBV5-1
j_call: TRBJ2-3
cdr3_nt: TGCGCCAGCAGCTACATCGGCCTAGGGCGGGGGGTGGCAGATACGCAGTATTTT
cdr3_aa: CASSYIGLGRGVADTQYF

clone_size: many
d_call: NA
v_call: TRBV5-1
j_call: TRBJ2-3
cdr3_nt: TGCGCCAGCAGTAGGCGGACTAGCACAGATACGCAGTATTTT
cdr3_aa: CASSRRTSTDTQYF

clone_size: many
d_call: NA
v_call: TRBV5-1
j_call: TRBJ1-2
cdr3_nt: TGCGCCAGCAGCTTGGAGGCGTTGAACTATGGCTACACCTTC
cdr3_aa: CASSLEALNYGYTF

clone_size: many
d_call: NA
v_call: TRBV5-1
j_call: TRBJ1-1
cdr3_nt: TGCGCCAGCAGCTTGCGGGGTCACACTGAAGCTTTCTTT
cdr3_aa: CASSLRGHTEAFF

clone_size: few
d_call: NA
v_call: TRBV2
j_call: TRBJ1-5
cdr3_nt: TGTGCCAGCAGCTGGACCGAACGTCAGCCCCAGCATTTT
cdr3_aa: CASSWTERQPQHF

clone_size: many
d_call: NA
v_call: TRBV11-2
j_call: TRBJ2-1
cdr3_nt: TGTGCCAGCAGCCCCCGGGCCCAGGGTGTTCCCTACAATGAGCAGTTCTTC
cdr3_aa: CASSPRAQGVPYNEQFF

clone_size: NA
d_call: NA
v_call: TRBV7-2
j_call: TRBJ2-1
cdr3_nt: TGTGCCAGCAGCTTAACGGGAGTTGGTCGGATTGAGCAGTTCTTC
cdr3_aa: CASSLTGVGRIEQFF

clone_size: few
d_call: NA
v_call: TRBV12-3/TRBV12-4
j_call: TRBJ1-2
cdr3_nt: TGTGCCAGCAGTTTAGTGGGGCGCGGCTACACCTTC
cdr3_aa: CASSLVGRGYTF

clone_size: few
d_call: NA
v_call: TRBV30
j_call: TRBJ1-1
cdr3_nt: TGTGCCTCTCAAACCGGGACGGTCAACACTGAAGCTTTCTTT
cdr3_aa: CASQTGTVNTEAFF

clone_size: many
d_call: TRBD1
v_call: TRBV11-2
j_call: TRBJ2-7
cdr3_nt: TGTGCCAGCAGCACGGACAGGGGGGCCAACTACGAGCAGTACTTC
cdr3_aa: CASSTDRGANYEQYF

clone_size: few
d_call: NA
v_call: TRBV6-5
j_call: TRBJ2-5
cdr3_nt: TGTGCCAGCAGACATGGGACGAAGGGGGTAGAGACCCAGTACTTC
cdr3_aa: CASRHGTKGVETQYF

clone_size: many
d_call: TRBD2
v_call: TRBV6-1
j_call: TRBJ2-1
cdr3_nt: TGTGCCAGCAGTCGACTAGCGGGGGCCAGCTACAATGAGCAGTTCTTC
cdr3_aa: CASSRLAGASYNEQFF

clone_size: many
d_call: NA
v_call: TRBV4-3
j_call: TRBJ2-7
cdr3_nt: TGCGCCAGCAGCACCCGCAACGTCCCAGGGGACGAGCAGTACTTC
cdr3_aa: CASSTRNVPGDEQYF

clone_size: few
d_call: NA
v_call: TRBV30
j_call: TRBJ2-4
cdr3_nt: TGTGCTCTGGTAGCCAAAAACATTCAGTACTTC
cdr3_aa: CALVAKNIQYF

clone_size: few
d_call: NA
v_call: TRBV7-9
j_call: TRBJ1-1
cdr3_nt: TGTGCCAGCAGCTCAGATAAATACGGAGAGGAAGCTTTCTTT
cdr3_aa: CASSSDKYGEEAFF

clone_size: few
d_call: NA
v_call: TRBV3-1
j_call: TRBJ1-1
cdr3_nt: TGTGCCAGCAGCCAGACAGGGAACACTGAAGCTTTCTTT
cdr3_aa: CASSQTGNTEAFF

clone_size: NA
d_call: TRBD1
v_call: TRBV11-2
j_call: TRBJ2-7
cdr3_nt: TGTGCCAGCAGCCTCCGGACAGGGCTCCACGAGCAGTACTTC
cdr3_aa: CASSLRTGLHEQYF

clone_size: many
d_call: TRBD1
v_call: TRBV6-2/TRBV6-3
j_call: TRBJ2-7
cdr3_nt: TGTGCCAGCATTCGGGACAGTCCCTACGAGCAGTACTTC
cdr3_aa: CASIRDSPYEQYF

clone_size: NA
d_call: NA
v_call: TRBV20-1
j_call: TRBJ2-7
cdr3_nt: TGCAGTGCTAGAGATCCTTTACGGGACTCCTACGAGCAGTACTTC
cdr3_aa: CSARDPLRDSYEQYF

clone_size: medium-sized
d_call: NA
v_call: TRBV6-2/TRBV6-3
j_call: TRBJ2-5
cdr3_nt: TGTGCCAGCAGTGGGGACGAACAAGAGACCCAGTACTTC
cdr3_aa: CASSGDEQETQYF

clone_size: few
d_call: TRBD2
v_call: TRBV20-1
j_call: TRBJ2-5
cdr3_nt: TGCAGTGCTAGAGCCGGGGCGGGGGGGCTTATGGAGACCCAGTACTTC
cdr3_aa: CSARAGAGGLMETQYF

clone_size: few
d_call: TRBD1
v_call: TRBV20-1
j_call: TRBJ1-1
cdr3_nt: TGCAGTGCTAGAGATTGGAACAGGGGCGGGACTGAAGCTTTCTTT
cdr3_aa: CSARDWNRGGTEAFF

clone_size: once
d_call: NA
v_call: TRBV5-1
j_call: TRBJ1-6
cdr3_nt: TGCGCCAGCAGCTTGGGGCAGGGGAGAGGTTCACCCCTCCACTTT
cdr3_aa: CASSLGQGRGSPLHF

clone_size: many
d_call: NA
v_call: TRBV5-1
j_call: TRBJ2-7
cdr3_nt: TGCGCCAGCAGATGGTCCGGGTATAGCTACGAGCAGTACTTC
cdr3_aa: CASRWSGYSYEQYF

clone_size: many
d_call: NA
v_call: TRBV3-1
j_call: TRBJ1-1
cdr3_nt: TGTGCCAGCAGCCAAGGGGCCACTGAAGCTTTCTTT
cdr3_aa: CASSQGATEAFF

clone_size: NA
d_call: NA
v_call: TRBV12-3/TRBV12-4
j_call: TRBJ2-7
cdr3_nt: TGTGCCAGCAGTTTGCAGCACAGGGACCAGTACGAGCAGTACTTC
cdr3_aa: CASSLQHRDQYEQYF

clone_size: NA
d_call: NA
v_call: TRBV5-1
j_call: TRBJ1-4
cdr3_nt: TGCGCCAGCAGCCTACTTTCTAATGAAAAACTGTTTTTT
cdr3_aa: CASSLLSNEKLFF

clone_size: NA
d_call: NA
v_call: TRBV24-1
j_call: TRBJ1-1
cdr3_nt: TGTGCCACCAGCCGAACGGGGACAAGATGCACTGAAGCTTTCTTT
cdr3_aa: CATSRTGTRCTEAFF

clone_size: few
d_call: NA
v_call: TRBV27
j_call: TRBJ2-3
cdr3_nt: TGTGCCAGCAGTTTATCGAGGGACGTCCAATTCGTTACGCAGTATTTT
cdr3_aa: CASSLSRDVQFVTQYF